The 29 T cell receptor beta chains reported below all come from one sample, sequenced in a study of CXCR3-negative and CXCR3-positive naive CD8 T cells (dated by TCRdb to about 2019). Sequencing took place on a NextSeq 550. The Human TCR Profiling Kit (MiLaboratory) was used to make UMI-labeled 5' RACE TRB cDNA libraries. After the reads were reprocessed by TCRdb, one entry was made per CDR3 protein sequence, with no DNA. The table for this sample records approximately 5,800 distinct CDR3 sequences. The leading ten clones occupy around 1.8% of the sample. Sequenced input: naive CXCR3- CD8+ T cells from blood. Interpreted using the paper, the cell subset or site label stands for: CD45RO-CCR7+CD27+CD95- naive CD8+ T cells lacking CXCR3 (TNR3-). The receptors originated from a human donor in good health. Some clones in this sample may be carry-over from other donors' samples.

Its frequency marks this clonotype as medium-sized (0.01 to 0.1%). CDR3 sequence: CASSHSGTSRGDEQFF. This chain links TRBV3-1 with TRBJ2-1; no DNA is available, so the TRBD2 call from TCRdb remains unchecked. CDR3 length: 16 residues. CDR1 is LGHDT, CDR2 YNNKEL, per germline (reference sequence).

Measured by frequency, this clonotype is medium-sized (0.01 to 0.1%). V usage is TRBV7-9 and J usage is TRBJ2-7. The germline gives CDR1 SEHNR, CDR2 FQNEAQ (reference sequence). There are 13 residues in the CDR3. CDR3 region: CASSLFEWDEQYF.

The rearrangement links TRBV3-1 to TRBJ1-5; lacking DNA, the TRBD1 call made by TCRdb goes unchecked. Per germline, CDR1 LGHDT and CDR2 YNNKEL (reference sequence). There are 14 residues in the CDR3. CDR3 protein: CASSQTGSRQPQHF. The full variable domain, completed using reference TRBV3-1 and TRBJ1-5, is DTAVSQTPKYLVTQMGNDKSIKCEQNLGHDTMYWYKQDSKKFLKIMFSYNNKELIINETVPNRFSPKSPDKAHLNLHINSLELGDSAVYFCASSQTGSRQPQHFGDGTRLSIL.

The CDR3: CASHPPGDGGPLQETQYF. This chain links TRBV6-2 or TRBV6-3 with TRBJ2-5; TCRdb indicates TRBD1, and absent DNA this call remains unverified. The CDR3 is 18 residues long. Germline V gene sequence: CDR1 MNHEY, CDR2 SVGEGT.

This clonotype ranks as medium-sized in terms of frequency. The genes are TRBV12-3 or TRBV12-4 and TRBJ2-1; TCRdb lists TRBD2, though no DNA is available to test this call. The CDR3 sequence is 12 residues long. The CDR3 protein is CASRGLAETQFF.

This clonotype is medium-sized by frequency. The V call is TRBV7-2, the J call TRBJ2-7; TCRdb outputs TRBD1, but without DNA this stays unchecked. Germline V gene sequence: CDR1 SGHTA, CDR2 FQGNSA. This CDR3 comprises 15 residues. CDR3 sequence: CASSLAQGVPYEQYF.

The chain recombines TRBV13 with TRBJ2-1; the TRBD2 assignment by TCRdb is unverifiable without DNA. CDR1 and CDR2 (germline): PRHDT, FYEKMQ (reference sequence). This CDR3 region has 15 residues. This chain's CDR3 is CASSQPRGGVNEQFF.

V is TRBV29-1 and J is TRBJ1-2. Germline V lookup: CDR1 SQVTM, CDR2 ANQGSEA. This CDR3 comprises 11 residues. CDR3: CSVEDRNGYTF.

The V call is TRBV2, the J call TRBJ2-4. There are 16 residues in the CDR3. From germline, CDR1 is SNHLY and CDR2 FYNNEI. This CDR3 is CASSVPLTSAKNIQYF.

The chain uses TRBV6-2 or TRBV6-3 and TRBJ1-2; no DNA is available, so the TRBD1 call from TCRdb remains unchecked. Germline V gives CDR1 MNHEY, CDR2 SVGEGT. The CDR3 has 13 residues. CDR3 amino acids: CASQTTELYGYTF.

This clonotype ranks as medium-sized in terms of frequency. The V and J genes are TRBV6-6 and TRBJ2-1; TCRdb's D call of TRBD2 is untestable without DNA. This CDR3 region has 13 residues. Per the germline V gene, CDR1 is MNHNY and CDR2 is SVGAGI (reference sequence). The CDR3 loop is CATGSRVGAEQFF.

This clonotype is deemed medium-sized by its frequency. The CDR3 reads CSAGGIGTEAFF. The rearrangement joins TRBV29-1 to TRBJ1-1. There are 12 residues in the CDR3. CDR1 is SQVTM, CDR2 ANQGSEA, per germline.

In terms of frequency, this clonotype is medium-sized (0.01 to 0.1%). The chain joins TRBV20-1 to TRBJ1-5. CDR3 size: 16 residues. Germline lookup yields CDR1 DFQATT and CDR2 SNEGSKA (reference sequence). CDR3: CSAREDAGELNQPQHF.

The chain employs TRBV7-2 and TRBJ2-1; TCRdb picks TRBD2, but there is no DNA to check that call. The germline gives CDR1 SGHTA, CDR2 FQGNSA. The CDR3 is 15 residues long. The CDR3 region is CASSLQVAGHNEQFF.

Its frequency marks this clonotype as medium-sized. The V and J genes are TRBV10-2 and TRBJ2-7. The CDR3 consists of 11 residues. CDR1 WSHSY and CDR2 SAAADI come from the germline V gene. This CDR3 reads CASSYSYEQYF.

This clonotype is classed as medium-sized by frequency. The chain carries TRBV15 and TRBJ2-7. The CDR3 length is 13 residues. Germline V gene data show CDR1 as LNHNV and CDR2 as YYDKDF (reference sequence). The CDR3 is CATSAGDSYEQYF.

This chain uses TRBV2 with TRBJ2-7; without DNA, the TCRdb call of TRBD1 cannot be checked. This CDR3 has 14 residues. The germline V gene has CDR1 SNHLY and CDR2 FYNNEI. The CDR3 loop reads CASSEAQGSYEQYF.

This clonotype is called medium-sized (0.01 to 0.1%) based on its frequency. The chain employs TRBV7-8 and TRBJ2-2. There are 14 residues in the CDR3. CDR1 is SGHVS and CDR2 is FQNEAQ in the germline V gene. This CDR3 reads CASSQPRDTGELFF.

Judged by frequency, this clonotype is large. The chain is built from TRBV10-3 and TRBJ1-5; with no DNA, the TCRdb D assignment of TRBD1 cannot be verified. Germline CDR1 ENHRY, CDR2 SYGVKD. This CDR3 comprises 15 residues. This CDR3 is CAISENGAGNQPQHF.

By frequency, this clonotype registers medium-sized. This chain joins TRBV2 and TRBJ1-1; TCRdb picks TRBD1, but there is no DNA to check that call. CDR1 SNHLY and CDR2 FYNNEI come from the germline V gene. The CDR3 runs 14 residues. CDR3 sequence: CASSESGPGAEAFF.

The CDR3 region is CASSQENQQETQYF. The rearrangement joins TRBV14 to TRBJ2-5. Germline V gene data show CDR1 as SGHDN and CDR2 as FVKESK. The length of the CDR3 is 14 residues.

V is TRBV19 and J is TRBJ1-1; TCRdb's assignment of TRBD1 cannot be checked, as there is no DNA. The germline V gene has CDR1 LNHDA and CDR2 SQIVND (reference sequence). The CDR3 runs 14 residues. CDR3 amino acids: CASGPGQVNTEAFF. Combining the CDR3 with reference TRBV19 and TRBJ1-1 gives the whole variable domain DGGITQSPKYLFRKEGQNVTLSCEQNLNHDAMYWYRQDPGQGLRLIYYSQIVNDFQKGDIAEGYSVSREKKESFPLTVTSAQKNPTAFYLCASGPGQVNTEAFFGQGTRLTVV.

By frequency, this clonotype registers large. The chain joins TRBV4-2 to TRBJ1-5; the TRBD1 assignment by TCRdb is unverifiable without DNA. The CDR3 sequence is 14 residues long. Germline-derived CDR1 and CDR2 are LGHNA and YNFKEQ. This chain's CDR3 is CASSRTGYNQPQHF.

This clonotype is called medium-sized (0.01 to 0.1%) based on its frequency. Here the CDR3 reads CSAHFSGGEAPQYF. This chain links TRBV20-1 with TRBJ2-5; TCRdb indicates TRBD2, and absent DNA this call remains unverified. Germline CDR1 reads DFQATT; CDR2 reads SNEGSKA (reference sequence). This CDR3 comprises 14 residues.

The chain has TRBV3-1 and TRBJ2-3. The CDR3 consists of 12 residues. The germline gives CDR1 LGHDT, CDR2 YNNKEL (reference sequence). CDR3 protein: CASSQDMDTQYF.

This clonotype ranks as medium-sized in terms of frequency. The CDR3: CSVVGGEKWATDTQYF. This chain joins TRBV29-1 and TRBJ2-3; TCRdb's D call, TRBD1, is unchecked because there is no DNA. The CDR3 length is 16 residues. In germline, CDR1 is SQVTM, CDR2 ANQGSEA.

This chain connects TRBV20-1 to TRBJ2-4. The CDR3 is made up of 12 amino acids. Germline V gene lookup returns CDR1 DFQATT and CDR2 SNEGSKA (reference sequence). The chain's CDR3 is CSGGLAKNIQYF.

According to its frequency, this clonotype is medium-sized. V is TRBV3-1 and J is TRBJ1-1. Germline lookup yields CDR1 LGHDT and CDR2 YNNKEL (reference sequence). CDR3 size: 12 residues. This CDR3 reads CASSQGDGETFF.

The chain combines TRBV29-1 with TRBJ2-5; TCRdb calls TRBD1, which cannot be checked without DNA. CDR3 length equals 13 residues. Germline loops: CDR1 SQVTM, CDR2 ANQGSEA. The CDR3 sequence: CSVGLTGYETQYF.